The 7 T cell receptor beta chains below all came from one sample that was sequenced in a study of sequential checkpoint blockade in melanoma. Some clones are missing from TCRdb's copy, which holds only in-frame ones; the method was immunoSEQ multiplex PCR. Of over 15,000 clones listed, 50% to 65% are singletons. Treatment noted: randomized to nivolumab then ipilimumab (arm A) or the reverse (arm B). The sample consisted of CD8+ T cells sorted from blood (inferred from file names), taken from a patient given nivolumab and ipilimumab in sequence. The receptors stem from a human donor with melanoma.

This clone has a handful of counts. The J gene is TRBJ2-1, the V gene TRBV5-1, with D possibly TRBD1 on 6 matching bases. Germline CDR1 and CDR2: SGHRS and YFSETQ. This CDR3 is built from 14 residues. Trimming took off 0 bases at V and 4 bases at J, with 8 bases between the two ends. CDR3 sequence: CASSLATGYNEQFF. CDR3 DNA: TGCGCCAGCAGCTTGGCCACAGGGTACAATGAGCAGTTCTTC.

This clone was recorded once. CDR3 DNA: TGTGCCAGCAGCTTAGAAGGACAGACCACCGGGGAGCTGTTTTTT. This encodes CASSLEGQTTGELFF. The chain combines TRBV5-5 with TRBJ2-2, with a possible D match to TRBD1 (6 bases). Germline V gene data show CDR1 as SGHKS and CDR2 as YYEKEE (reference sequence). The CDR3 is 15 amino acids. V was shortened by 2 bases and J by 4 bases, with 12 bases between the two germline ends.

CDR3 DNA: TGTGCCAGCAGTTACTCGAGTGAGGGGGATCAGCCCCAGCATTTT. Amino acids: CASSYSSEGDQPQHF. The chain uses TRBV6-5 and TRBJ1-5, with TRBD1 as a possible D gene (6 bases). V was clipped by 0 bases and J by 5 bases, with 11 bases between them. The CDR3 contains 15 residues. The V gene's germline CDR1 is MNHEY and CDR2 SVGAGI.

The chain recombines TRBV7-9 with TRBJ2-7; 10 nucleotides line up with TRBD2. This CDR3 is 18 amino acids long. Trimming took 4 bases from V and 2 from J; bases not matched to a gene: 14. Germline V CDR1 and CDR2: SEHNR, FQNEAQ (reference sequence). The CDR3 DNA reads TGTGCCAGCAGCTCAGGAGGAGCGGGAGGGATCCTGACCTACGAGCAGTACTTC. This encodes CASSSGGAGGILTYEQYF.

V usage is TRBV9 and J usage is TRBJ2-3, with D unresolved. The V end lost 3 bases, the J end lost 1 base, and 12 bases lay between the germline ends. This CDR3 contains 15 residues. Germline V gene lookup returns CDR1 SGDLS and CDR2 YYNGEE. The CDR3 sequence is CASSGEVERTDTQYF. CDR3 DNA: TGTGCCAGCAGCGGAGAGGTAGAACGCACAGATACGCAGTATTTT.

The chain joins TRBV6-1 to TRBJ1-2; TRBD1 matches 7 bases. CDR3 length: 14 amino acids. V trimming: 3 bases; J trimming: 2 bases; junction bases outside the gene matches: 3. The germline V gene has CDR1 MNHNS and CDR2 SASEGT. In DNA form, the CDR3 reads TGTGCCAGCAGTGAGACAGGGATCAACTATGGCTACACCTTC. It yields the protein CASSETGINYGYTF.

CDR3 residues: CASSTTTPPGLYGYTF. The CDR3 bases are TGTGCCAGCAGTACGACTACCCCACCTGGACTTTATGGCTACACCTTC. The chain links TRBV27 to TRBJ1-2, with D uncertain. Per germline, CDR1 MNHEY and CDR2 SMNVEV (reference sequence). V was pared by 5 bases and J by 5 bases, with 21 bases between. The length of the CDR3 is 16 residues.